The 26 T cell receptor beta chains presented below share a single source sample, sequenced in a study of blood T cell repertoires in COVID-19. The assay was immunoSEQ multiplex PCR, and TCRdb's table has in-frame clones only and misses some. Among approximately 260,000 clones listed, over 75% were seen once. Material: peripheral blood. These receptors were obtained from a human donor in a cohort sampled during active COVID-19.

This chain uses TRBV3-1 (or the pseudogene TRBV3-2) with TRBJ1-3, with D perhaps matching TRBD1 (5 bases). CDR3 size: 14 residues. V was clipped by 5 bases and J by 0 bases, with 8 bases between them. CDR1 is LGHDT and CDR2 is YNNKEL in the germline V gene (reference sequence). The CDR3 sequence: CASSAQGSGNTIYF. The CDR3 bases are TGTGCCAGCAGCGCCCAGGGCTCTGGAAACACCATATATTTT.

V is TRBV2 and J is TRBJ2-7, with 11 bases aligning to TRBD1. The ends lost 4 bases at V and 7 bases at J; junction bases unmatched: 3. This CDR3 has 13 residues. CDR1 is SNHLY, CDR2 FYNNEI, per germline. The CDR3 reads CASSADRGLEQYF. The DNA for the CDR3 is TGTGCCAGCAGTGCGGACAGGGGGCTTGAGCAGTACTTC.

The chain joins TRBV6-5 to TRBJ1-5, with 7 bases that match TRBD1. CDR3 length equals 14 residues. V was clipped by 6 bases and J by 4 bases; unmatched bases: 6. Looked up from germline, CDR1 is MNHEY and CDR2 is SVGAGI. The CDR3 reads CASREGAWNQPQHF. For the CDR3, the DNA is TGTGCCAGCAGAGAGGGGGCCTGGAATCAGCCCCAGCATTTT.

The rearrangement uses TRBV29-1 and TRBJ1-4, with 7 bases that match TRBD1. This CDR3 is 13 amino acids long. The V gene's germline CDR1 is SQVTM and CDR2 ANQGSEA. Trimming cost V 7 bases and J 4 bases; bases outside gene matches: 6. CDR3 nucleotide sequence: TGCAGCGCGGGGACAGCCTTTAATGAAAAACTGTTTTTT. Its translation: CSAGTAFNEKLFF.

The V call is TRBV5-1, the J call TRBJ1-6; D call uncertain. The germline V gene encodes CDR1 SGHRS and CDR2 YFSETQ. V dropped 4 bases and J dropped 6 bases, with 14 bases sitting between them. This CDR3 has 15 residues. The CDR3 loop reads CASSRETRLNSPLHF. The CDR3 coding sequence is TGCGCCAGCAGCCGGGAGACCCGACTTAATTCACCCCTCCACTTT.

The rearrangement uses TRBV19 and TRBJ2-7, with a tentative D call TRBD1 (5 bases). With 5 bases removed from V and 3 bases from J, the gap between germline ends came to 11 bases. From germline, CDR1 is LNHDA and CDR2 SQIVND (reference sequence). This CDR3 is 13 amino acids long. CDR3 coding DNA: TGTGCCAGTAGTCCCAACAGGTTCTACGAGCAGTACTTC. Protein: CASSPNRFYEQYF.

The CDR3 DNA reads TGTGCTGAATCGACAGGGGGCTGGCAAGAGACCCAGTACTTC. The encoded protein is CAESTGGWQETQYF. The J gene is TRBJ2-5, the V gene TRBV6-5; TRBD1 aligns across 10 bases. This CDR3 contains 14 residues. Per germline, CDR1 MNHEY and CDR2 SVGAGI.

The chain combines TRBV6-4 with TRBJ2-4; 8 nucleotides align to TRBD2. Unmatched junction bases numbered 13, after V lost 5 bases and J lost 7 bases. Germline V gives CDR1 MRHNA, CDR2 SNTAGT. The CDR3 has 16 amino acids. The CDR3 region is CASSPDGGGPRNIQYF. The CDR3 DNA reads as TGTGCCAGCAGTCCAGACGGCGGGGGGCCGAGGAACATTCAGTACTTC.

This sequence joins TRBV5-4 and TRBJ1-1, with 8 nucleotides matching TRBD1. The length of the CDR3 is 14 residues. Trimming took 3 bases from V and 5 from J; bases not matched to a gene: 6. Germline assignment: CDR1 SGHNT and CDR2 YYREEE (reference sequence). The CDR3 is CASSSQGARTEAFF. The CDR3 nucleotides are TGTGCCAGCAGCTCTCAGGGGGCTCGGACTGAAGCTTTCTTT. Full variable domain (rest looked up from reference TRBV5-4 and TRBJ1-1): ETGVTQSPTHLIKTRGQQVTLRCSSQSGHNTVSWYQQALGQGPQFIFQYYREEENGRGNFPPRFSGLQFPNYSSELNVNALELDDSALYLCASSSQGARTEAFFGQGTRLTVV.

The chain recombines TRBV27 with TRBJ2-7; 12 nucleotides match TRBD1. Germline V gene sequence: CDR1 MNHEY, CDR2 SMNVEV (reference sequence). The CDR3 extends over 15 amino acids. V was pared by 6 bases and J by 6 bases, with 9 bases of the junction left unmatched. In nucleotides, the CDR3 is TGTGCCAGCAGCTCCACGGGGACAGGGGGCCTCGAGCAGTACTTC. It is translated as CASSSTGTGGLEQYF.

This chain uses TRBV12-1 with TRBJ1-4; the listed D gene, TRBD1, was not tested against the DNA. TRBV12-1 is shown as a pseudogene. The CDR3 is 14 amino acids. CDR3 nucleotide sequence: TGTGCCAGCAGCCGGACAGGGAATAATGAAAAACTGTTTTTT. Protein: CASSRTGNNEKLFF.

This clone appeared once. The CDR3 bases are TGCGCCAGCAGCCAAGTCGGGAGACGCGAGCAGTTCTTC. As protein: CASSQVGRREQFF. The V call is TRBV4-3, the J call TRBJ2-1; TRBD2 might be the D (6 bases). Germline V gene sequence: CDR1 LGHNA, CDR2 YSLEER. The CDR3 has 13 amino acids. The germline V and J ends were trimmed by 1 base and 10 bases, with 11 bases remaining between them.

V gene TRBV7-8 combines with J gene TRBJ1-1, with D maybe TRBD1 (6 bases). This CDR3 is built from 15 residues. V gave up 5 bases and J gave up 4 bases, with 17 bases separating them. Germline CDR1 and CDR2: SGHVS and FQNEAQ. In DNA form, the CDR3 reads TGTGCCAGCAGCCCCCGACAGGAATGGATCACTGAAGCTTTCTTT. Amino acid sequence: CASSPRQEWITEAFF.

The chain employs TRBV7-6 and TRBJ2-3; D is undetermined. This CDR3 contains 11 residues. CDR1 and CDR2 (germline): SGHVS, FNYEAQ. Trimming pared 3 bases from V and 10 bases from J, leaving 8 bases between. DNA of the CDR3: TGTGCCAGCAGCTTTCTGGAGCCGCAGTATTTT. Residues: CASSFLEPQYF.

The chain uses TRBV7-9 and TRBJ1-1; TRBD1 aligns across 8 bases. The CDR3 has 13 amino acids. V was pared by 5 bases and J by 11 bases, with 10 bases of the junction left unmatched. Germline CDR1 is SEHNR and CDR2 is FQNEAQ (reference sequence). Here the CDR3 reads CASSRQPQGAAFF. CDR3 coding DNA: TGTGCCAGCAGCCGACAACCGCAGGGGGCGGCTTTCTTT.

The rearrangement links TRBV13 to TRBJ2-3, with TRBD2 matching over 10 bases. The CDR3 has 15 amino acids. Germline V gene data show CDR1 as PRHDT and CDR2 as FYEKMQ (reference sequence). V lost 11 bases and J lost 6; bases outside the gene matches: 14. CDR3 nucleotides: TGTGCCGGGGGAGAGGCTAGCGGGAGACCTGATACGCAGTATTTT. Residues: CAGGEASGRPDTQYF.

There are a few counts of this clone. The rearrangement uses TRBV19 and TRBJ1-5; the match to TRBD1 covers 9 bases. The length of the CDR3 is 14 residues. CDR1 is LNHDA and CDR2 is SQIVND in the germline V gene (reference sequence). Trimming at V came to 4 bases and at J to 5 bases, leaving 3 bases not matched to a gene. The CDR3 protein is CASSTRQGDQPQHF. The CDR3 DNA is TGTGCCAGTAGTACCCGACAGGGGGATCAGCCCCAGCATTTT.

This chain uses TRBV5-1 with TRBJ2-7, with 12 bases that match TRBD2. CDR3 size: 15 residues. CDR1 is SGHRS and CDR2 is YFSETQ in the germline V gene. V shed 4 bases and J 7 bases; nucleotides not matched to a gene: 9. The CDR3 protein is CASSVTSGGKGEQYF. CDR3 nucleotides: TGCGCCAGCAGCGTCACTAGCGGGGGGAAGGGGGAGCAGTACTTC.

As for this clone: A junction boundary mismatches the germline segment, possibly from a read error. The chain employs TRBV7-7 and TRBJ1-1; tentative D call: TRBD1 (5 bases). This CDR3 has 12 amino acids. Germline CDR1 is SSHAT and CDR2 is FNYEAQ (reference sequence). CDR3 nucleotides: TGTGCTAGCAGCCTGACAGACACTGAAGCTTTCTTT. It yields the protein CASSLTDTEAFF.

V and J are TRBV4-3 and TRBJ1-2; D is ambiguous. V was cut by 2 bases and J by 8 bases, with 18 bases left in between. There are 15 residues in the CDR3. The germline V gene encodes CDR1 LGHNA and CDR2 YSLEER. The CDR3: CASSQSNPVSGGYTF. The CDR3 region has the DNA TGCGCCAGCAGCCAATCTAACCCCGTCTCAGGAGGCTACACCTTC.

V is TRBV24-1 and J is TRBJ2-2, with a weak D call TRBD1 (5 bases). This CDR3 is built from 15 residues. Deletions cut 3 bases from V and 3 bases from J, with 10 bases between. The germline CDR1 and CDR2 sequences are KGHDR and SFDVKD. The CDR3 is CATSDGDRYTGELFF. Written as DNA, the CDR3 is TGTGCCACCAGTGATGGTGACAGATACACCGGGGAGCTGTTTTTT.

The chain links TRBV20-1 to TRBJ2-1, with TRBD2 matching 7 bases. The trim removed 3 bases at V and 7 bases at J, leaving 6 bases unmatched. The CDR3 is made up of 13 amino acids. Germline lookup yields CDR1 DFQATT and CDR2 SNEGSKA (reference sequence). The CDR3 reads CSASWPGLNEQFF. As DNA, the CDR3 is TGCAGTGCTAGTTGGCCGGGACTAAATGAGCAGTTCTTC.

This sequence joins TRBV9 and TRBJ1-2; the D gene is possibly TRBD1 (6 bases). Germline CDR1 is SGDLS and CDR2 is YYNGEE. The ends were cut back, 6 bases at V and 5 bases at J, with 17 bases in the middle. This CDR3 comprises 14 residues. The CDR3 bases are TGTGCCAGCATGGGAGTGACAGGACCTTATGGCTACACCTTC. This sequence encodes CASMGVTGPYGYTF.

This chain links TRBV21-1 with TRBJ2-7; the listed D gene, TRBD1, was not tested against the DNA. TRBV21-1 is tagged as a pseudogene. The CDR3 extends over 15 amino acids. CDR3 protein: CASSKQMDRDHEQYF. The CDR3 DNA sequence: TGTGCCAGCAGCAAACAAATGGACAGGGACCACGAGCAGTACTTC.

This chain links TRBV12-3 or TRBV12-4 with TRBJ2-1, with 9 bases lining up with TRBD2. V gave up 8 bases and J gave up 9 bases; unmatched junction bases: 5. The CDR3 spans 12 residues. The CDR3 nucleotides read TGTGCCAGCCGACTAGCGGTTGGTGAGCAGTTCTTC. Translation: CASRLAVGEQFF.

This clone has only a few counts. The chain has TRBV27 and TRBJ1-5; 10 bases fit TRBD1. The trim removed 4 bases at V and 2 bases at J, leaving 5 bases unmatched. The CDR3 extends over 16 amino acids. Looked up from germline, CDR1 is MNHEY and CDR2 is SMNVEV (reference sequence). The CDR3 region has the DNA TGTGCCAGCAGTTCTTCCGGGACAGGGGGCAATCAGCCCCAGCATTTT. Residues: CASSSSGTGGNQPQHF.